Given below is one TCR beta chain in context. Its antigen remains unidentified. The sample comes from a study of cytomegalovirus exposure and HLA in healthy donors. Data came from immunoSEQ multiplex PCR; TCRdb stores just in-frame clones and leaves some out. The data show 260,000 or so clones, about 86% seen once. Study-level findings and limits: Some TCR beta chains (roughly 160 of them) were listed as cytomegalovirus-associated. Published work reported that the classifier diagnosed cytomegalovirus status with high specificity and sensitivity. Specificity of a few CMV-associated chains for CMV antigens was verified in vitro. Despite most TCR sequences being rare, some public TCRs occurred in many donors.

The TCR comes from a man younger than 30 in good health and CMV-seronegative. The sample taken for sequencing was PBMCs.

The CDR3 region has the DNA TGTGCCTGGAGCCCAATCGGGAACATTCAGTACTTC. Residues: CAWSPIGNIQYF. This sequence joins TRBV30 and TRBJ2-4; unclear D gene. Between the trimmed V and J ends, which lost 3 bases and 7 bases, there was a span of 10 bases. Germline V gives CDR1 GTSNPN, CDR2 SVGIG (reference sequence). The CDR3 consists of 12 residues.